Following are 15 T cell receptor beta chains from one sample sequenced in a study of blood T cell repertoires in COVID-19. Libraries were prepared by immunoSEQ multiplex PCR; TCRdb keeps only in-frame clonotypes and omits some of them. Of some 150,000 clones detected, roughly nine tenths appear once; the ten largest clones hold about a tenth. The sample comprised peripheral blood. These receptors originate from a woman aged 55-69 years with COVID-19, enrolled during active disease.

This clone was observed a single time. The chain couples TRBV6-5 to TRBJ1-4; 10 bases align to TRBD1. CDR3 length equals 16 residues. Per germline, CDR1 MNHEY and CDR2 SVGAGI. The V and J ends lost 1 base and 8 bases, in that order; junction bases with no gene match: 7. CDR3 nucleotide sequence: TGTGCCAGCAGTTACTTTTCCCCGGGACAGGGGGAAAAACTGTTTTTT. It is translated as CASSYFSPGQGEKLFF.

The CDR3 protein is CASSEPVGSKKLFF. CDR3 sequence (DNA): TGTGCCAGCAGCGAGCCCGTTGGTAGTAAAAAACTGTTTTTT. This chain links TRBV5-4 with TRBJ1-4; D is unresolved. The CDR3 loop spans 14 amino acids. The V gene's germline CDR1 is SGHNT and CDR2 YYREEE (reference sequence). Trimming took 4 bases from V and 9 from J, leaving 16 bases between them.

V usage is TRBV19 and J usage is TRBJ2-7; 9 bases fit TRBD2. CDR3 length: 16 amino acids. The V gene's germline CDR1 is LNHDA and CDR2 SQIVND (reference sequence). V gave up 5 bases and J gave up 2 bases; unmatched junction bases: 10. The CDR3 DNA reads as TGTGCCAGTAGTCGTCGGGCTAGCGGGATAACCTACGAGCAGTACTTC. Translating it yields CASSRRASGITYEQYF. The whole variable domain, remainder taken from reference TRBV19 and TRBJ2-7, is DGGITQSPKYLFRKEGQNVTLSCEQNLNHDAMYWYRQDPGQGLRLIYYSQIVNDFQKGDIAEGYSVSREKKESFPLTVTSAQKNPTAFYLCASSRRASGITYEQYFGPGTRLTVT.

The V gene is TRBV7-9, the J gene TRBJ2-5; 12 nucleotides line up with TRBD2. CDR3 length equals 17 residues. Unmatched junction bases numbered 8, after V lost 3 bases and J lost 3 bases. Germline loops: CDR1 SEHNR, CDR2 FQNEAQ (reference sequence). As DNA, the CDR3 is TGTGCCAGCAGCTTGGTCGGACTAGCGGGACGAAAAGAGACCCAGTACTTC. It yields the protein CASSLVGLAGRKETQYF.

This clone was observed a few times. V usage is TRBV2 and J usage is TRBJ2-7; 9 bases match TRBD2. In germline, CDR1 is SNHLY, CDR2 FYNNEI. The CDR3 extends over 16 amino acids. J was trimmed by 1 base and V by 4 bases; bases with no gene match: 8. CDR3 sequence (DNA): TGTGCCAGCAGTGTCCGGACTAGCGTGTTGTCCTACGAGCAGTACTTC. It encodes CASSVRTSVLSYEQYF.

The V gene is TRBV4-3, the J gene TRBJ2-1, with TRBD2 matching 12 bases. With V trimmed by 1 base and J by 8 bases, 6 bases remained unmatched. This CDR3 has 16 amino acids. The germline V gene has CDR1 LGHNA and CDR2 YSLEER. The CDR3 region is CASSQAGLAGNDEQFF. The CDR3 DNA is TGCGCCAGCAGCCAAGCCGGACTAGCGGGGAACGATGAGCAGTTCTTC.

The chain carries TRBV11-2 and TRBJ2-2; 12 bases are shared with TRBD1. The CDR3 contains 16 residues. V was pared by 5 bases and J by 5 bases, with 6 bases of the junction left unmatched. The V gene's germline CDR1 is SGHAT and CDR2 FQNNGV. Here the CDR3 DNA reads TGTGCCAGCAGCCCGGGACAGGGGGCGGGTACCGGGGAGCTGTTTTTT. It codes for CASSPGQGAGTGELFF. Combining the CDR3 with reference TRBV11-2 and TRBJ2-2 gives the whole variable domain EAGVAQSPRYKIIEKRQSVAFWCNPISGHATLYWYQQILGQGPKLLIQFQNNGVVDDSQLPKDRFSAERLKGVDSTLKIQPAKLEDSAVYLCASSPGQGAGTGELFFGEGSRLTVL.

The CDR3 protein is CASSRSGDSTEAFF. As DNA, the CDR3 is TGTGCCAGCAGCCGAAGCGGGGACTCCACTGAAGCTTTCTTT. The chain uses TRBV11-2 and TRBJ1-1; tentative D call: TRBD1 (5 bases). Trimming removed 5 bases at V and 4 bases at J, with 14 bases between. CDR1 is SGHAT, CDR2 FQNNGV, per germline. There are 14 residues in the CDR3.

This clone was seen a single time. This chain joins TRBV6-4 and TRBJ1-1; 7 bases align to TRBD1. The CDR3 is 13 amino acids. The germline CDR1 and CDR2 sequences are MRHNA and SNTAGT. Unmatched junction bases numbered 6, after V lost 6 bases and J lost 5 bases. In nucleotides, the CDR3 is TGTGCCAGCAGCCAGCAACAGGGGACTGAAGCTTTCTTT. It translates to CASSQQQGTEAFF.

The chain is built from TRBV6-6 and TRBJ2-7, with D hard to call. Germline CDR1 reads MNHNY; CDR2 reads SVGAGI (reference sequence). V shed 2 bases and J shed 1 base, with 12 bases lying between them. The CDR3 sequence is 15 residues long. CDR3 nucleotide sequence: TGTGCCAGCAGTTACAAACCTATTATTTCCTACGAGCAGTACTTC. It yields the protein CASSYKPIISYEQYF.

The rearrangement joins TRBV6-5 to TRBJ2-7; 7 bases align to TRBD2. This CDR3 has 16 residues. The J segment lost 2 bases and the V segment lost 2 bases, leaving 9 bases of the junction unmatched. Germline values: CDR1 MNHEY, CDR2 SVGAGI. CDR3 amino acids: CASSYTTAGTTYEQYF. CDR3 DNA sequence: TGTGCCAGCAGTTACACAACCGCGGGGACTACCTACGAGCAGTACTTC.

This clone was seen just once. This chain joins TRBV4-2 and TRBJ2-7, with TRBD2 matching 13 bases. CDR3 length: 20 amino acids. The V gene end was trimmed by 4 bases and the J gene end by 5 bases; junction bases not matched to a gene: 20. Germline CDR1 reads LGHNA; CDR2 reads YNFKEQ. This CDR3 reads CASSPLAPTSGRANIHEQYF. The DNA of the CDR3 is TGTGCCAGCAGCCCCTTAGCCCCTACTAGCGGGAGGGCCAATATCCACGAGCAGTACTTC.

The rearrangement uses TRBV5-6 and TRBJ2-3, with 7 bases fitting TRBD2. V shed 4 bases, J shed 2 bases, and the junction held 7 bases outside the gene matches. In germline, CDR1 is SGHDT, CDR2 YYEEEE. CDR3 size: 15 residues. This chain's CDR3 is CASSPQTSPTDTQYF. The CDR3 DNA sequence: TGTGCCAGCAGCCCGCAGACTAGCCCCACAGATACGCAGTATTTT.

This chain joins TRBV5-5 and TRBJ1-2; tentative D call: TRBD1 (6 bases). The CDR3 is 13 residues long. Germline V gene sequence: CDR1 SGHKS, CDR2 YYEKEE (reference sequence). The ends were cut back, 4 bases at V and 2 bases at J, with 9 bases in the middle. The CDR3 sequence: CASSTGQNYGYTF. The DNA for the CDR3 is TGTGCCAGCAGCACCGGACAGAACTATGGCTACACCTTC.

This rearrangement joins TRBV10-1 to TRBJ2-1; 13 nucleotides match TRBD2. Germline trimming cut 10 bases from V and 7 bases from J; bases unmatched to any gene: 7. The CDR3 loop spans 14 amino acids. Germline CDR1 and CDR2: WNHNN and SYGVQD (reference sequence). CDR3 in amino acids: CAIHPGLAGNEQFF. CDR3 bases: TGCGCCATACATCCGGGACTAGCGGGAAATGAGCAGTTCTTC.